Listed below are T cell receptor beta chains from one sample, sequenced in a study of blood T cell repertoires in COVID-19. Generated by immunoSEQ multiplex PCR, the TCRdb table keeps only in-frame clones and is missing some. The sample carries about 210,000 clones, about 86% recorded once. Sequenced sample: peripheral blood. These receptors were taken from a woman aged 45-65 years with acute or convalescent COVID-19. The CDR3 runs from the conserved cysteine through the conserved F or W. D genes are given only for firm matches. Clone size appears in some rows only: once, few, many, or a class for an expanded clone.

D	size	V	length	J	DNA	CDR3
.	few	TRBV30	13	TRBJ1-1	TGTGCCTGGGGCCAAAATATGAACACTGAAGCTTTCTTT	CAWGQNMNTEAFF
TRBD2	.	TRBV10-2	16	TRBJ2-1	TGCGCCAGCAGCCCCATACTAGCGGGACCCGCGAATGAGCAGTTCTTC	CASSPILAGPANEQFF
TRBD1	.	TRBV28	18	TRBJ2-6	TGTGCCAGCAGGGGTAGACAGGGAACCCTCTCTGGGGCCAACGTCCTGACTTTC	CASRGRQGTLSGANVLTF
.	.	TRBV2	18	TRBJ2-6	TGTGCCAGCAGTGAAGCCGGGACCAGGGAGGCTGGGGCCAACGTCCTGACTTTC	CASSEAGTREAGANVLTF
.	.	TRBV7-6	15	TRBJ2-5	TGTGCCAGCAGCCTTACCTCTGACAGGTCAGAGACCCAGTACTTC	CASSLTSDRSETQYF
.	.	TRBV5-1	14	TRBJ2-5	TGCGCCAGCAGCGTCATACAGGGACCAGAGACCCAGTACTTC	CASSVIQGPETQYF
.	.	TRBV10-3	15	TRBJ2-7	TGTGCCATCAGTGAGGGGGACTCGAGCTCCTACGAGCAGTACTTC	CAISEGDSSSYEQYF
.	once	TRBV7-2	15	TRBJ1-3	TGTGCCAGCAGCCCAGGGCCCGGCTCTGGAAACACCATATATTTT	CASSPGPGSGNTIYF
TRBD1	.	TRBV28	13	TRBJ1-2	TGTGCCAGCCAGGACAGGGGAGGGGATGGCTACACCTTC	CASQDRGGDGYTF
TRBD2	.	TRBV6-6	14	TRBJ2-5	TGTGCCAGCAGTTCCCTAGCGGGACAGGAGACCCAGTACTTC	CASSSLAGQETQYF
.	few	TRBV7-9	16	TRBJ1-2	TGTGCCAGCAGCCAGCAGGCAGGGGTTAGTAACTATGGCTACACCTTC	CASSQQAGVSNYGYTF